These 8 T cell receptor beta chains were all obtained from the same sample, sequenced in a study of PD-1 blockade in classical Hodgkin lymphoma. The repertoire was sequenced with immunoSEQ multiplex PCR; TCRdb's copy has only in-frame clones and lacks some. In the table there are fewer than 100,000 clones, roughly 89% of which are singletons. All patients experienced relapse after autologous stem cell transplantation, and brentuximab vedotin exposure was variable. The material was peripheral blood mononuclear cells (PBMCs), obtained at baseline. The origin of the receptors is a human donor with classical Hodgkin lymphoma.

A single count supports this clone. This rearrangement joins TRBV19 to TRBJ2-1; 10 bases map to TRBD2. Trimming cost V 5 bases and J 4 bases; bases outside gene matches: 8. Germline V gene data show CDR1 as LNHDA and CDR2 as SQIVND (reference sequence). This CDR3 region has 16 residues. This CDR3 reads CASSPDGTSAYNEQFF. The CDR3 DNA reads as TGTGCCAGTAGTCCTGACGGGACTAGCGCATACAATGAGCAGTTCTTC.

This clone has only a few counts. The genes are TRBV9 and TRBJ1-3; D is unresolved. Trimming shortened V by 0 bases and J by 0 bases, and 7 bases separated the two germline ends. The CDR3 consists of 15 residues. Germline CDR1 and CDR2: SGDLS and YYNGEE. Here the CDR3 DNA reads TGTGCCAGCAGCGTAGAGAGCCACTCTGGAAACACCATATATTTT. It codes for CASSVESHSGNTIYF.

The chain links TRBV27 to TRBJ2-7, with D perhaps given as TRBD1 or TRBD2 (5 bases each). Germline CDR1 is MNHEY and CDR2 is SMNVEV (reference sequence). The CDR3 is made up of 16 amino acids. Between the trimmed V and J ends, which lost 5 bases and 2 bases, there was a span of 19 bases. The CDR3 DNA reads TGTGCCAGCAGTCGAGCCGGGACCCTTCGTCCCTACGAGCAGTACTTC. Translated: CASSRAGTLRPYEQYF.

The chain recombines TRBV10-1 with TRBJ1-1; D is ambiguous. Germline loops: CDR1 WNHNN, CDR2 SYGVQD (reference sequence). The V and J ends lost 2 bases and 0 bases respectively, with 7 bases between them. CDR3 length equals 14 residues. In DNA, the CDR3 is TGCGCCAGCAGTGAGGGGTGGGTGAACACTGAAGCTTTCTTT. It is translated as CASSEGWVNTEAFF.

The chain recombines TRBV10-1 with TRBJ2-7; the match to TRBD1 covers 11 bases. CDR1 and CDR2 (germline): WNHNN, SYGVQD (reference sequence). This CDR3 has 13 residues. Trimming took 5 bases from V and 6 from J; bases not matched to a gene: 3. The DNA of the CDR3 is TGCGCCAGCAGTCCCGGGACAGGGGGCGAGCAGTACTTC. The encoded protein is CASSPGTGGEQYF.

As DNA, the CDR3 is TGTGCCAGCAGTTTATTCAGCGGGAGGAAAGTTGAGCAGTTCTTC. As protein: CASSLFSGRKVEQFF. J is TRBJ2-1 and V is TRBV28; 9 bases align to TRBD2. The length of the CDR3 is 15 residues. The V and J ends lost 1 base and 9 bases, in that order; junction bases with no gene match: 7. Germline lookup yields CDR1 MDHEN and CDR2 SYDVKM.

This chain connects TRBV5-6 to TRBJ1-4; maybe TRBD1 (5 bases). CDR3 size: 14 residues. CDR1 and CDR2 (germline): SGHDT, YYEEEE. V gave up 1 base and J gave up 10 bases, with 14 bases separating them. CDR3 nucleotides: TGTGCCAGCAGCTTGAACAGGCTTAGGGGAAAACTGTTTTTT. Encoded protein: CASSLNRLRGKLFF.

This chain uses TRBV6-1 with TRBJ2-3; 8 bases are shared with TRBD2. Germline values: CDR1 MNHNS, CDR2 SASEGT. This CDR3 has 14 residues. The V and J ends lost 6 bases and 3 bases, in that order; junction bases with no gene match: 5. CDR3 sequence (DNA): TGTGCCAGCAGCGGGACTAGGTCTACAGATACGCAGTATTTT. This gives the protein CASSGTRSTDTQYF.